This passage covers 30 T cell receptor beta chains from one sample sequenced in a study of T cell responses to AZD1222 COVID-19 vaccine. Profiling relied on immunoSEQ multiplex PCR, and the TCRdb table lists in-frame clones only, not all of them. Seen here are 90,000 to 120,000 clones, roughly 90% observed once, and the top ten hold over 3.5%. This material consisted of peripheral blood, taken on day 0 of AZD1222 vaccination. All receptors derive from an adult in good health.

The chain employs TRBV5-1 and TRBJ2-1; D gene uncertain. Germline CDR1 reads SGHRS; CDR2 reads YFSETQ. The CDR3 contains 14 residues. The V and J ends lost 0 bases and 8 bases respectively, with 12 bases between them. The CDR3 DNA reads TGCGCCAGCAGCTTGGTTGGCTCCATGGATGAGCAGTTCTTC. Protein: CASSLVGSMDEQFF. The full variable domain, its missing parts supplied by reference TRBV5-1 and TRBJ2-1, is KAGVTQTPRYLIKTRGQQVTLSCSPISGHRSVSWYQQTPGQGLQFLFEYFSETQRNKGNFPGRFSGRQFSNSRSEMNVSTLELGDSALYLCASSLVGSMDEQFFGPGTRLTVL.

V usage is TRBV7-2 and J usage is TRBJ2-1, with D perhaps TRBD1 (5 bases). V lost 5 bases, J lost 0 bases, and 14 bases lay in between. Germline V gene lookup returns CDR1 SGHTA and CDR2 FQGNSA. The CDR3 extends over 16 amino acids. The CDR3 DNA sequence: TGTGCCAGCAGCCCCCGACAGAGAATCTCCTACAATGAGCAGTTCTTC. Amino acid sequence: CASSPRQRISYNEQFF.

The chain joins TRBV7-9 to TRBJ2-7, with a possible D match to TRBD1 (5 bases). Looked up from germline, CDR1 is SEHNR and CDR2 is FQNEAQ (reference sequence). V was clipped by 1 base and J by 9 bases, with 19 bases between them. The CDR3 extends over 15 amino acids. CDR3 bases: TGTGCCAGCAGCTTAGAGGGGATGGGGTCTACGATGCAGTACTTC. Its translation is CASSLEGMGSTMQYF.

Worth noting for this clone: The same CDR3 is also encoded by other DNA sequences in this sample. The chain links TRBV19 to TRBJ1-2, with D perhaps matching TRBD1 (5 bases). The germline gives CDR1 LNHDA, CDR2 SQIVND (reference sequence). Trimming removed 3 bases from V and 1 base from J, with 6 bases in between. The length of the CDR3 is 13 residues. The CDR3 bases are TGTGCCAGTAGTATCGACAGTAACTATGGCTACACCTTC. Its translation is CASSIDSNYGYTF. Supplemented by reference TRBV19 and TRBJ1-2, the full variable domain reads DGGITQSPKYLFRKEGQNVTLSCEQNLNHDAMYWYRQDPGQGLRLIYYSQIVNDFQKGDIAEGYSVSREKKESFPLTVTSAQKNPTAFYLCASSIDSNYGYTFGSGTRLTVV.

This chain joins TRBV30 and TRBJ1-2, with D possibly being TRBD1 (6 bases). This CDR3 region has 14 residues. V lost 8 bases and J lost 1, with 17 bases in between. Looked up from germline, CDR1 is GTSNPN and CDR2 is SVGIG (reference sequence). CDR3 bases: TGTGCCCGGAAGGGGACAAGGGTTAACTATGGCTACACCTTC. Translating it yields CARKGTRVNYGYTF.

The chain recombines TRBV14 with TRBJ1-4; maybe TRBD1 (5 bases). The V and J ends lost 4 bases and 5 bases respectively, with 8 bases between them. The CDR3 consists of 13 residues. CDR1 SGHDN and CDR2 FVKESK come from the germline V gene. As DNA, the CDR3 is TGTGCCAGCAGCCCCCGACAGAATGAAAAACTGTTTTTT. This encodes CASSPRQNEKLFF.

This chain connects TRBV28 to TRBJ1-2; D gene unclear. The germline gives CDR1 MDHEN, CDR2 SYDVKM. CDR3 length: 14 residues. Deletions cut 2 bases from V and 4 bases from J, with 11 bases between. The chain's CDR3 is CASSLLRRIYGYTF. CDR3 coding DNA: TGTGCCAGCAGTTTACTCAGACGGATCTATGGCTACACCTTC.

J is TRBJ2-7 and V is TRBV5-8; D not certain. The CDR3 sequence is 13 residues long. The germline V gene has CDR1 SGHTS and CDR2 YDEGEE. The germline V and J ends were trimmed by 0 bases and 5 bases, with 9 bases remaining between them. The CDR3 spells CASSLASHNEQYF. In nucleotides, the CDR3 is TGTGCCAGCAGCTTGGCCTCTCATAACGAGCAGTACTTC.

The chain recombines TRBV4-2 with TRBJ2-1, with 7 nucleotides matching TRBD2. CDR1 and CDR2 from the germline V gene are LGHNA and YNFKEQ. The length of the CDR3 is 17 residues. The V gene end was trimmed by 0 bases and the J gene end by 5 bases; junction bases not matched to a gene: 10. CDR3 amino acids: CASSQDVGGRANNEQFF. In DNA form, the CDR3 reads TGTGCCAGCAGCCAAGATGTTGGAGGGAGGGCCAACAATGAGCAGTTCTTC.

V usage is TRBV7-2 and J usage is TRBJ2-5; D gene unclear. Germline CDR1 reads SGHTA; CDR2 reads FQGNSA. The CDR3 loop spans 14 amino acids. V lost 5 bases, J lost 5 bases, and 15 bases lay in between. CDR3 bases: TGTGCCAGCAGCGGCCCGCTAACATGGGAGACCCAGTACTTC. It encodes CASSGPLTWETQYF.

The CDR3 loop is CASSPTQATNEKLFF. The DNA for the CDR3 is TGTGCCAGCTCACCAACCCAAGCAACTAATGAAAAACTGTTTTTT. The chain recombines TRBV18 with TRBJ1-4; D gene uncertain. CDR1 and CDR2 from the germline V gene are KGHSH and LQKENI. The V end lost 2 bases, the J end lost 0 bases, and 7 bases lay between the germline ends. This CDR3 is built from 15 residues.

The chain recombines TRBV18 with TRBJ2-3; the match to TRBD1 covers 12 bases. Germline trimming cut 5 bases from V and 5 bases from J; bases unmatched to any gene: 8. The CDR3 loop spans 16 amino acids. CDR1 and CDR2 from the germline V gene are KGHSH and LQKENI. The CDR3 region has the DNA TGTGCCAGCTCAGGCCGGGACAGGGGGCGATTAGATACGCAGTATTTT. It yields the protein CASSGRDRGRLDTQYF.

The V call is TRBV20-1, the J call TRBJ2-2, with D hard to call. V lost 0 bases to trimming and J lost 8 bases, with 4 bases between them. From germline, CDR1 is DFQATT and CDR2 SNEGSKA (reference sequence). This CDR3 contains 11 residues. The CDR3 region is CSAREGGELFF. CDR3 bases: TGCAGTGCTAGAGAAGGGGGGGAGCTGTTTTTT.

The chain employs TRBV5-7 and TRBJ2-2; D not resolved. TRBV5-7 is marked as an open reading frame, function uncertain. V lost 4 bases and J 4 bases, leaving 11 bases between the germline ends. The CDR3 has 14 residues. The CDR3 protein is CASSPVRFTGELFF. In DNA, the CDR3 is TGTGCCAGCAGCCCCGTCCGGTTCACCGGGGAGCTGTTTTTT.

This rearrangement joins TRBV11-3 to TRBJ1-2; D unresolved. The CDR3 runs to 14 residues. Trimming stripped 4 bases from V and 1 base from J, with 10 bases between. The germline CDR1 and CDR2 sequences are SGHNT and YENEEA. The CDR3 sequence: CASSSCLGNYGYTF. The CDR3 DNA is TGTGCCAGCAGCTCTTGCCTTGGTAACTATGGCTACACCTTC.

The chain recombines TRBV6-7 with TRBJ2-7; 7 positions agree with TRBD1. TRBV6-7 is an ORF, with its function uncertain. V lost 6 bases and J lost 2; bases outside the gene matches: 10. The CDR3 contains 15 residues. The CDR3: CASSFPGQMTYEQYF. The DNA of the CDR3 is TGTGCCAGCAGCTTCCCGGGACAGATGACCTACGAGCAGTACTTC.

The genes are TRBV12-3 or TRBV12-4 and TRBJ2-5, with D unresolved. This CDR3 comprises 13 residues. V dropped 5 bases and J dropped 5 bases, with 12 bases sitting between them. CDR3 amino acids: CASSPAARETQYF. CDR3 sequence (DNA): TGTGCCAGCAGTCCAGCCGCGCGGGAGACCCAGTACTTC.

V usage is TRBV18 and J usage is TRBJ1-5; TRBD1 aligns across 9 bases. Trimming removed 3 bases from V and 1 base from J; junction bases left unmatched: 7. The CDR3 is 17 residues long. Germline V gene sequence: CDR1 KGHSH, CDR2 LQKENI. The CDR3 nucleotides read TGTGCCAGCTCACCGCCAACCGGGACAGGGAGCAATCAGCCCCAGCATTTT. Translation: CASSPPTGTGSNQPQHF.

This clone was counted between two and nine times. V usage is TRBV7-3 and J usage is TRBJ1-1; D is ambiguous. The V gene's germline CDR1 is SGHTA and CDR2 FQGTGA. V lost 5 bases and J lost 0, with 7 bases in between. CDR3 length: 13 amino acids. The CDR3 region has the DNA TGTGCCAGCAGCCAAGGGATGAACACTGAAGCTTTCTTT. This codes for CASSQGMNTEAFF.

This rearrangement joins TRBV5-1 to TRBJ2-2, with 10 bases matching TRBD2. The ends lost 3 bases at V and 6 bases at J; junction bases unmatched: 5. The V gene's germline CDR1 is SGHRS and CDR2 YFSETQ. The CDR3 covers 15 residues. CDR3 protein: CASSSPLAGAGELFF. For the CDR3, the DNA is TGCGCCAGCAGCTCGCCCCTAGCGGGAGCCGGGGAGCTGTTTTTT.

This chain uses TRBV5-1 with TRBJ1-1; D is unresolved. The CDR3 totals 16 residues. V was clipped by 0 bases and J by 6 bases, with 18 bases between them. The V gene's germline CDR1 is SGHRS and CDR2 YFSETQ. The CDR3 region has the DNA TGCGCCAGCAGCTTGGAGGCAGGCCTTAAGGAGGCTGAAGCTTTCTTT. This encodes CASSLEAGLKEAEAFF. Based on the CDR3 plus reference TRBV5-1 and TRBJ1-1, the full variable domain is KAGVTQTPRYLIKTRGQQVTLSCSPISGHRSVSWYQQTPGQGLQFLFEYFSETQRNKGNFPGRFSGRQFSNSRSEMNVSTLELGDSALYLCASSLEAGLKEAEAFFGQGTRLTVV.

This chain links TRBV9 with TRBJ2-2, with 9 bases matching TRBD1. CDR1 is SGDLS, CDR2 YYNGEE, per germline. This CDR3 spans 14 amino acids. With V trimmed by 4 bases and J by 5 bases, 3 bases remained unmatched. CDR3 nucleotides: TGTGCCAGCAGCCTCGGACAGGGGACCGGGGAGCTGTTTTTT. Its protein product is CASSLGQGTGELFF. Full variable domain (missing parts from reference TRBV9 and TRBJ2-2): DSGVTQTPKHLITATGQRVTLRCSPRSGDLSVYWYQQSLDQGLQFLIQYYNGEERAKGNILERFSAQQFPDLHSELNLSSLELGDSALYFCASSLGQGTGELFFGEGSRLTVL.

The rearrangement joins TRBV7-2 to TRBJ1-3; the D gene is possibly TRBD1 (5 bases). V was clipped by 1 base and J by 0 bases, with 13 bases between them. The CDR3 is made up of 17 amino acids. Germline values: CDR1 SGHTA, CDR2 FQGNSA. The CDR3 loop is CASSLGGRLGSGNTIYF. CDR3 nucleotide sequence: TGTGCCAGCAGCTTAGGGGGACGGTTAGGCTCTGGAAACACCATATATTTT.

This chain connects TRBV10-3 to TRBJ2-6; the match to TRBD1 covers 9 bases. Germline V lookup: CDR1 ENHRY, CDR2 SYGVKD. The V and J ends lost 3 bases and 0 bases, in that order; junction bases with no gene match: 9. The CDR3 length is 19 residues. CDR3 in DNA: TGTGCCATCAGTGATAACAGGGGGCCATATCGCTCTGGGGCCAACGTCCTGACTTTC. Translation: CAISDNRGPYRSGANVLTF.

For the CDR3, the DNA is TGTGCCAGCAGTTACTCGAATGGGGTCTATGGCTACACCTTC. Its protein product is CASSYSNGVYGYTF. The rearrangement joins TRBV6-5 to TRBJ1-2; D remains unclear. CDR1 MNHEY and CDR2 SVGAGI come from the germline V gene. The CDR3 sequence is 14 residues long. The V gene lost 0 bases and the J gene lost 4 bases, with 9 bases spanning the gap.

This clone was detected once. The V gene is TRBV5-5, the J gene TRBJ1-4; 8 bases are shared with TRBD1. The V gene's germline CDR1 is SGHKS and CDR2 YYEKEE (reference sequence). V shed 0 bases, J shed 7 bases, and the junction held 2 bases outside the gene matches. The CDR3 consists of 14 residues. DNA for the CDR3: TGTGCCAGCAGCTTGGACAGGGGGGGTGAAAAACTGTTTTTT. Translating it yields CASSLDRGGEKLFF.

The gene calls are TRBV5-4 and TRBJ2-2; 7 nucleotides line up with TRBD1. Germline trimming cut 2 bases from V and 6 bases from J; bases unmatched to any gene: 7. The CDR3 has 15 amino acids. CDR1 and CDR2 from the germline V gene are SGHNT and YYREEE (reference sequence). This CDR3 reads CASSFDRVTAGELFF. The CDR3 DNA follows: TGTGCCAGCAGCTTCGACAGGGTGACGGCCGGGGAGCTGTTTTTT.

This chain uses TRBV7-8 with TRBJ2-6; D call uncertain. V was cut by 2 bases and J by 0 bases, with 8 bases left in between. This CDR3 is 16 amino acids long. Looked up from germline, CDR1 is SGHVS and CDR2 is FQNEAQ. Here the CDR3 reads CASSLLWSSGANVLTF. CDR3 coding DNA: TGTGCCAGCAGCTTATTATGGTCCTCTGGGGCCAACGTCCTGACTTTC. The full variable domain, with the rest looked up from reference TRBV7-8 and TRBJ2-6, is GAGVSQSPRYKVAKRGQDVALRCDPISGHVSLFWYQQALGQGPEFLTYFQNEAQLDKSGLPSDRFFAERPEGSVSTLKIQRTQQEDSAVYLCASSLLWSSGANVLTFGAGSRLTVL.

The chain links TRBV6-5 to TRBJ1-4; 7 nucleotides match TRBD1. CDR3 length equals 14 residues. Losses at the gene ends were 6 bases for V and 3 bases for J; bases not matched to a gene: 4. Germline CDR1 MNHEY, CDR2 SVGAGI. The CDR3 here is CASSMTGPNEKLFF. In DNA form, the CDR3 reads TGTGCCAGCAGCATGACAGGGCCTAATGAAAAACTGTTTTTT.

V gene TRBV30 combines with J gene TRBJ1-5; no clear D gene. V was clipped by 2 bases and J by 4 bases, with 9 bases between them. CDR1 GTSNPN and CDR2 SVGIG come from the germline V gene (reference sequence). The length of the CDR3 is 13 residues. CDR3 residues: CAWSSRENQPQHF. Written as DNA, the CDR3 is TGTGCCTGGAGTAGCCGGGAAAATCAGCCCCAGCATTTT.